The table lists the clone carrying this T cell receptor beta chain with a few counts. Its antigen is as yet unknown. A single record per CDR3 protein comes from TCRdb applying MiXCR to the reads. This table holds 700,000 to 950,000 distinct CDR3 sequences, approximately 32% found once. The source of the sample is a study of T cell repertoires in cytomegalovirus infection. About the research overall: The authors relied on CMV epitopes, both recently identified HLA-C-restricted and well-studied HLA-B-restricted. TCR beta signatures that were public indicated CMV infection and matching HLA type.

Study findings and constraints: Across the ex vivo response, the dominant clonotypes were HLA-C-restricted CMV-specific TCR beta clonotypes. Of the TCR beta families, the public ones yielded a cumulative frequency that identified carriers of CMV plus the relevant HLA.

The CDR3 is 16 residues long. Germline-derived CDR1 and CDR2 are MNHEY and SMNVEV (reference sequence). The V segment lost 1 base and the J segment 2 bases; nucleotides outside the gene matches: 2. The J gene is TRBJ2-1, the V gene TRBV27, with TRBD1 matching 10 bases. The source was cultured CD8+ T cells from PBMCs, collected from culture after CMV antigen stimulation. The TCR comes from a human donor in good health (CMV status not recorded). Some clones in this sample may be carry-over from other donors' samples. In DNA form, the CDR3 reads TGTGCCAGCAGTTTATGGACAGGGGGGACCTACAATGAGCAGTTCTTC. It is translated as CASSLWTGGTYNEQFF.